A single sample gave rise to the 10 T cell receptor beta chains below, sequenced in a study of shared clonotypes between healthy human individuals. Naive CD8 cells were CD45RO-negative, positively selected for CCR7, excluding terminally differentiated effector memory CD45RA+ cells. The data were produced by immunoSEQ multiplex PCR, yet TCRdb's version contains in-frame clones alone and is incomplete. The sample lists hundreds of thousands of clones; nearly 95% were seen once. Sequencing was performed on naive CD8+ T cells sorted from blood. All receptors come from a man aged 25-45 years in good health.

The chain couples TRBV7-6 to TRBJ2-7; 7 bases align to TRBD1. This CDR3 is built from 14 residues. Germline V CDR1 and CDR2: SGHVS, FNYEAQ. V was pared by 5 bases and J by 12 bases, with 16 bases of the junction left unmatched. This CDR3 reads CASSPEKGALGLYF. The CDR3 DNA is TGTGCCAGCAGCCCTGAGAAGGGGGCGCTGGGCTTGTACTTC.

The V gene is TRBV4-3, the J gene TRBJ2-7; 7 positions match TRBD2. CDR1 is LGHNA, CDR2 YSLEER, per germline. The CDR3 contains 15 residues. V trimming: 0 bases; J trimming: 3 bases; junction bases outside the gene matches: 5. The CDR3 sequence is CASSQEGTTIYEQYF. The CDR3, as DNA: TGCGCCAGCAGCCAAGAAGGGACTACAATCTACGAGCAGTACTTC.

The chain is built from TRBV6-5 and TRBJ2-5; 9 bases match TRBD2. After removal of 5 bases from V and 2 bases from J, the junction contained 6 bases not matched to a gene. The CDR3 totals 15 residues. The germline V gene encodes CDR1 MNHEY and CDR2 SVGAGI. CDR3 nucleotide sequence: TGTGCCAGCAGTGGGACTAGCAACGGGCAAGAGACCCAGTACTTC. It codes for CASSGTSNGQETQYF.

The gene calls are TRBV18 and TRBJ2-4; D is perhaps TRBD1 (5 bases). CDR1 and CDR2 from the germline V gene are KGHSH and LQKENI. V was pared by 2 bases and J by 0 bases, with 11 bases between. This CDR3 is 16 amino acids long. CDR3 bases: TGTGCCAGCTCACCAAATAAGGGGCTAGCCAAAAACATTCAGTACTTC. It translates to CASSPNKGLAKNIQYF.

This chain links TRBV7-3 with TRBJ1-1; D remains unclear. In germline, CDR1 is SGHTA, CDR2 FQGTGA. This CDR3 is built from 13 residues. Trimming took 1 base from V and 2 from J, leaving 5 bases between them. In DNA form, the CDR3 reads TGTGCCAGCAGCTTAAACAGAAACACTGAAGCTTTCTTT. Protein sequence: CASSLNRNTEAFF. The variable domain in full, completed from reference TRBV7-3 and TRBJ1-1, reads GAGVSQTPSNKVTEKGKYVELRCDPISGHTALYWYRQSLGQGPEFLIYFQGTGAADDSGLPNDRFFAVRPEGSVSTLKIQRTERGDSAVYLCASSLNRNTEAFFGQGTRLTVV.

The gene calls are TRBV7-9 and TRBJ2-7, with a weak D call TRBD1 (6 bases). CDR1 and CDR2 (germline): SEHNR, FQNEAQ (reference sequence). The CDR3 extends over 14 amino acids. V lost 6 bases to trimming and J lost 0 bases, with 12 bases between them. The chain's CDR3 is CASRPDSYSYEQYF. DNA for the CDR3: TGTGCCAGCAGGCCGGACAGCTACTCCTACGAGCAGTACTTC.

This clone was counted only a few times. The chain has TRBV7-3 and TRBJ1-5; no firm D call. The germline gives CDR1 SGHTA, CDR2 FQGTGA. The germline V and J ends were trimmed by 0 bases and 5 bases, with 5 bases remaining between them. This CDR3 spans 13 amino acids. This CDR3 reads CASSLTLYQPQHF. DNA for the CDR3: TGTGCCAGCAGCTTAACGTTGTATCAGCCCCAGCATTTT.

The chain has TRBV19 and TRBJ2-2; D ambiguous. The length of the CDR3 is 15 residues. CDR1 and CDR2 (germline): LNHDA, SQIVND (reference sequence). V was cut by 3 bases and J by 1 base, with 9 bases left in between. The CDR3 sequence: CASSMASENTGELFF. The CDR3 DNA reads TGTGCCAGTAGTATGGCGTCGGAGAACACCGGGGAGCTGTTTTTT.

As concerns this clone: A read error may produce the germline difference seen at one junction end. The genes are TRBV10-2 and TRBJ2-5; 11 positions agree with TRBD2. CDR1 and CDR2 from the germline V gene are WSHSY and SAAADI. The CDR3 loop spans 14 amino acids. In nucleotides, the CDR3 is TGCGCCACCAGTAGCGGGAGGGTACAAGAGACCCAGTACTTC. This translates into CATSSGRVQETQYF.

This chain links TRBV5-1 with TRBJ2-2; D might be TRBD1 (6 bases). The V end lost 2 bases, the J end lost 3 bases, and 23 bases lay between the germline ends. Germline V gives CDR1 SGHRS, CDR2 YFSETQ. The CDR3 consists of 19 residues. CDR3 DNA: TGCGCCAGCAGCTTCTCCGGGACACCCACGCAATGGGACACCGGGGAGCTGTTTTTT. This sequence encodes CASSFSGTPTQWDTGELFF.